The entry below describes one T cell receptor (beta chain). Its specificity is not known. The data are from a study of T cell responses to AZD1222 COVID-19 vaccine. Points from the study as a whole: Seropositive at baseline were only a handful of AZD1222 recipients.

Produced via immunoSEQ multiplex PCR; TCRdb's table is partial and in-frame only. The sample consists of some 40,000 clones, less than 85% of them appearing once. Here the sequenced sample was peripheral blood, taken on day 0 of AZD1222 vaccination. This clonotype was obtained from an adult in good health.

The CDR3 region has the DNA TGTGCCAGCAGCTTAGCGGGTACCCAGCAAGAGACCCAGTACTTC. Translating gives CASSLAGTQQETQYF. The chain recombines TRBV11-3 with TRBJ2-5; D gene ambiguous. CDR1 is SGHNT, CDR2 YENEEA, per germline. The CDR3 runs 15 residues. Trimming cost V 1 base and J 2 bases, with 11 bases left between them. The full variable domain, completed using reference TRBV11-3 and TRBJ2-5, is EAGVVQSPRYKIIEKKQPVAFWCNPISGHNTLYWYLQNLGQGPELLIRYENEEAVDDSQLPKDRFSAERLKGVDSTLKIQPAELGDSAVYLCASSLAGTQQETQYFGPGTRLLVL.